The present T cell receptor beta chain was sequenced within a study of blood T cell repertoires in COVID-19. In the source study's methods: Estimates of nucleated cell counts were drawn from the amplification of reference gene primers. TCRdb's table, derived via immunoSEQ multiplex PCR, lists solely in-frame clones and lacks some. V and J calls and clone size are given by that table; D and trimming were obtained from the DNA. The sample lists 20,000 or so clones, more than 90% occurring once. V was shortened by 1 base and J by 4 bases, with 3 bases between the two germline ends. CDR1 and CDR2 from the germline V gene are LGHNA and YNFKEQ. CDR3 length: 12 residues.

The rearrangement uses TRBV4-2 and TRBJ2-3; D is ambiguous. Sequencing used peripheral blood. The sequence was obtained from a woman aged 70-85 years with active COVID-19. CDR3 in amino acids: CASSQGPDTQYF. The DNA for the CDR3 is TGTGCCAGCAGCCAAGGGCCAGATACGCAGTATTTT.